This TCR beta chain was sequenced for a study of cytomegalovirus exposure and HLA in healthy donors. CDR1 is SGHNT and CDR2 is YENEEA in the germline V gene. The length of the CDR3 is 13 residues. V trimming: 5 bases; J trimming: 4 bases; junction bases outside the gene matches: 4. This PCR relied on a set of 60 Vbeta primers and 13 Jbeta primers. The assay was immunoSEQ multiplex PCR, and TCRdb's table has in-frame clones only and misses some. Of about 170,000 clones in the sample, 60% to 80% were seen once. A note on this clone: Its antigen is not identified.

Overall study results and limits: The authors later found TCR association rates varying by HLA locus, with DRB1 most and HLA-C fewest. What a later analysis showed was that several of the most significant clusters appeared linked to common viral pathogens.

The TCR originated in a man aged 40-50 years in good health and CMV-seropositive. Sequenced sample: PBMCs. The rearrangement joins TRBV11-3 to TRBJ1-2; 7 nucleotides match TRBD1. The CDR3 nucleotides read TGTGCCAGCAGCGAGGGACAGTTCTATGGCTACACCTTC. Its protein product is CASSEGQFYGYTF.